One sample yielded the 11 T cell receptor beta chains listed below, sequenced in a study of OX40 agonist ivuxolimab in advanced cancers. Profiling relied on immunoSEQ multiplex PCR, and the TCRdb table lists in-frame clones only, not all of them. Of roughly 120,000 clones listed, around 89% are singletons. Sequences were derived from CD4+ or CD8+ T cells sorted from blood, sampled in a trial of the OX40 agonist ivuxolimab. The source of these receptors is an adult with an advanced solid tumor such as melanoma, head and neck, liver or kidney cancer.

This CDR3 is CASSPPGTDSYEQYF. The CDR3 DNA is TGTGCCAGCAGCCCTCCAGGGACCGACTCCTACGAGCAGTACTTC. The chain has TRBV5-4 and TRBJ2-7; D possibly matches TRBD1 or TRBD2 (5 bases each). The CDR3 runs to 15 residues. V dropped 4 bases and J dropped 0 bases, with 14 bases sitting between them. Germline values: CDR1 SGHNT, CDR2 YYREEE (reference sequence).

V gene TRBV5-4 combines with J gene TRBJ2-3, with 10 bases aligning to TRBD2. Trimming removed 3 bases from V and 0 bases from J; junction bases left unmatched: 1. Germline CDR1 is SGHNT and CDR2 is YYREEE (reference sequence). This CDR3 is 15 amino acids long. The CDR3 reads CASSWGLASTDTQYF. The CDR3 DNA is TGTGCCAGCAGCTGGGGACTAGCGAGCACAGATACGCAGTATTTT.

Only one count was recorded for this clone. The chain employs TRBV10-3 and TRBJ1-5, with 7 bases lining up with TRBD1. CDR3 length: 16 residues. CDR1 and CDR2 from the germline V gene are ENHRY and SYGVKD. The trim removed 3 bases at V and 6 bases at J, leaving 11 bases unmatched. The CDR3 region has the DNA TGTGCCATCAGTGAACCCAACAGGGGAAGTTCTCAGCCCCAGCATTTT. It is translated as CAISEPNRGSSQPQHF.

As concerns this clone: This same CDR3 is encoded by further DNA sequences in the sample. The chain recombines TRBV7-9 with TRBJ2-5; D gene uncertain. The CDR3 is made up of 11 amino acids. Germline CDR1 and CDR2: SEHNR and FQNEAQ (reference sequence). With 5 bases removed from V and 5 bases from J, the gap between germline ends came to 6 bases. In nucleotides, the CDR3 is TGTGCCAGCAGCCCTCTGGAGACCCAGTACTTC. It yields the protein CASSPLETQYF.

V is TRBV6-1 and J is TRBJ1-6; D is unresolved. Germline V gives CDR1 MNHNS, CDR2 SASEGT. The ends were cut back, 6 bases at V and 10 bases at J, with 13 bases in the middle. The CDR3 is made up of 13 amino acids. DNA of the CDR3: TGTGCCAGCAGCATAGGATCTCAATCACCCCTCCACTTT. Protein product: CASSIGSQSPLHF.

V usage is TRBV2 and J usage is TRBJ2-3; no clear D. CDR3 length equals 14 residues. The germline V gene has CDR1 SNHLY and CDR2 FYNNEI. With 6 bases removed from V and 0 bases from J, the gap between germline ends came to 10 bases. The CDR3 loop reads CASRKDGSTDTQYF. Here the CDR3 DNA reads TGTGCCAGCAGGAAGGACGGAAGCACAGATACGCAGTATTTT.

This clone appeared a single time. The V call is TRBV6-5, the J call TRBJ2-1; D tentatively reads TRBD1 or TRBD2 (5 bases each). Germline V gives CDR1 MNHEY, CDR2 SVGAGI. V was shortened by 7 bases and J by 7 bases, with 20 bases between the two germline ends. This CDR3 is built from 15 residues. The CDR3 region has the DNA TGTGCCAGCACTTCACCGGGACGGTCTCCTAATGAGCAGTTCTTC. This sequence encodes CASTSPGRSPNEQFF.

V and J are TRBV5-1 and TRBJ2-2; D possibly corresponds to TRBD1 (6 bases). Per germline, CDR1 SGHRS and CDR2 YFSETQ. Trimming cost V 4 bases and J 6 bases, with 10 bases left between them. This CDR3 is built from 13 residues. This CDR3 is CASSIQGSGELFF. DNA for the CDR3: TGCGCCAGCAGCATACAGGGCTCCGGGGAGCTGTTTTTT.

Only one count was recorded for this clone. The chain combines TRBV6-5 with TRBJ1-3; D unresolved. Trimming removed 2 bases at V and 4 bases at J, with 6 bases between. In germline, CDR1 is MNHEY, CDR2 SVGAGI. The CDR3 sequence is 13 residues long. The CDR3 region is CASSYGGGNTIYF. The CDR3 nucleotides are TGTGCCAGCAGTTACGGAGGGGGAAACACCATATATTTT.

This rearrangement joins TRBV19 to TRBJ1-5; TRBD1 agrees at 10 bases. CDR1 LNHDA and CDR2 SQIVND come from the germline V gene (reference sequence). CDR3 length: 16 amino acids. With 8 bases clipped from V and 0 bases from J, the junction kept 7 bases outside the gene matches. The CDR3: CASGGTGVYSNQPQHF. The CDR3 coding sequence is TGTGCCAGTGGAGGGACAGGGGTATATAGCAATCAGCCCCAGCATTTT.

The chain links TRBV4-1 to TRBJ1-1; D is unresolved. CDR1 and CDR2 from the germline V gene are MGHRA and YSYEKL. The CDR3 is 12 amino acids. V lost 0 bases to trimming and J lost 13 bases, with 12 bases between them. The CDR3 coding sequence is TGCGCCAGCAGCCAAGATCCCGGACCCCTTTTCTTT. It yields the protein CASSQDPGPLFF.